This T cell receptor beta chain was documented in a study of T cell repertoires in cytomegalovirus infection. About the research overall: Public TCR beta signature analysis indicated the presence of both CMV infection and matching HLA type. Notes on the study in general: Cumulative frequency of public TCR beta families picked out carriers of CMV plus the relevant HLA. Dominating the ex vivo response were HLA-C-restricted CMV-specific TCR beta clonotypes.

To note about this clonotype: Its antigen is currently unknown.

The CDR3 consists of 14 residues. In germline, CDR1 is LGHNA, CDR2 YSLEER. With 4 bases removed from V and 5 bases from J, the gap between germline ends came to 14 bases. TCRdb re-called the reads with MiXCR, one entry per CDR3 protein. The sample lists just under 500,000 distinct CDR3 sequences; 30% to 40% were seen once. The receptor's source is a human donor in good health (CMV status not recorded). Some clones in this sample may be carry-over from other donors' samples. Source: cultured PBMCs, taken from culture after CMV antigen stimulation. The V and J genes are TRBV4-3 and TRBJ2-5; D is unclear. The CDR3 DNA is TGCGCCAGCAGCCCTGGCGGTCCCCGGGAGACCCAGTACTTC. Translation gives CASSPGGPRETQYF.